The T cell receptor beta chain under discussion was sequenced for a study of Graves' ophthalmopathy and Graves' hyperthyroidism listed by TCRdb under 2018. Regarding the research as a whole: Peripheral blood samples were taken at the time of initial diagnosis, before any treatment was given. TCR beta repertoire signatures were used to distinguish Graves' ophthalmopathy from Graves' hyperthyroidism and to predict progression to ophthalmopathy. In total, 135 blood samples were TCR-sequenced: 43 ophthalmopathy, approximately 80 hyperthyroidism and roughly 17 hyperthyroidism-to-ophthalmopathy patients. To explore V-J signatures that distinguish ophthalmopathy from hyperthyroidism, a discovery set of 100 patients was enrolled, made up of 40 to 45 with ophthalmopathy and 57 with stable hyperthyroidism. An independent validation cohort comprised 18 hyperthyroidism patients and roughly 15 patients who later progressed from hyperthyroidism to ophthalmopathy. In roughly 6 hyperthyroidism patients, the T-cell repertoire of thyroid tissue was compared with the T-cell repertoire of blood. Once sampling was done, hyperthyroidism patients were given methimazole at a starting dose of 30 mg daily, while ophthalmopathy patients were given high-dose intravenous methylprednisolone.

Ends trimmed: V by 0 bases, J by 0 bases; bases unmatched to a gene: 4. The CDR3 goes from the cysteine to the phenylalanine over 17 residues. The kept DNA is CDR3 alone, 51 bases in frame from the first base. CDR1 SGDLS and CDR2 YYNGEE were looked up in the germline V gene. For repertoire sequencing, TCR beta CDR3 regions were amplified from RNA transcripts. A first-round RT-PCR used HTBI primers with the Qiagen OneStep RT-PCR kit, followed by a second-round multiplex PCR, size selection and purification. Libraries were sequenced on an Illumina HiSeq2000 using paired-end 100 bp reads. Under the source paper's analysis protocol: Reads were processed with SOAPnuke, discarding reads with adapters, uncalled bases, mean Phred below 15, or no exact constant-primer or identifier match. High-quality paired reads were merged with COPE v1.2.5. Clonotypes were defined as unique nucleotide sequences and were aligned to IMGT TRB V, D and J references using MiTCR v1.1. Analysis was restricted to V-J combinations with a frequency above 0.0001, which covered just over 98% of repertoires. A TCR clonal expansion and chaos score per V-J combination was defined as the ratio of F50 clonal expansion to chaos observed in the TCRdist matrix. Welch's t-statistics and random forest were used to reduce features to about a dozen V-J combinations, which were fed into a naive Bayes classifier. The similarity between thyroid and blood repertoires was quantified using the Morisita-Horn index. TCRdb itself trimmed the public reads at Q25 with fastp, ran MiXCR and retained productive beta chains. Records with the same CDR3 protein are collapsed into one entry carrying the most frequent genes and DNA. None of the V and J calls come from the authors' own analysis; TCRdb made them. Within this sample are around 40,000 distinct CDR3 sequences, with more than 45% of them counted one time only. The biggest ten clones account for 18% of the sample.

As regards this clonotype: Its antigen is still unknown. It has no much larger one-base neighbor in the sample; base qualities were not kept.

Study-wide findings and limitations: In validation, the model predicted ophthalmopathy progression with about 71% sensitivity and 72.22% specificity; some twelve predicted patients were CT-confirmed with GO in a median of approximately 6.5 months. The 13-signature model separated ophthalmopathy from stable hyperthyroidism with around 90% sensitivity and almost 84% specificity in cross-validation, and 80%/75% in the test set. Most of the expanded thyroid clonotypes with a frequency above 0.001 were also detected in blood, and it was suggested that the thyroid immune response may be reflected by blood repertoires. No statistical method was used to predetermine the sample size, and group allocation was not hidden from the investigators.

Patients with ophthalmopathy had moderately to severely active disease, with a Clinical Activity Score of 3 or more, a NOSPECS grade of 4 or more, and a disease duration of less than 3 months. Patients with other autoimmune diseases, uncontrolled infections, pregnancy or lactation were excluded. Diagnosis was based on clinical symptoms, serum thyroxine, TRAb, thyroid ultrasound and orbital computed tomography. Using Ficoll-Paque density gradient centrifugation, PBMCs were isolated from 9 to 10 ml of fresh peripheral blood. Trizol reagent was used to extract the total RNA, and its quality was then checked on an Agilent 2100 Bioanalyzer.

The sample comprised peripheral blood. This TCR came from an adult man with Graves' ophthalmopathy. The chain uses TRBV9 and TRBJ2-1, with TRBD2 identical over 9 junction bases. The sequence in DNA is TGTGCCAGCAGCGTAGAGGTTAGCGGGGGCTCCTACAATGAGCAGTTCTTC. It translates to CASSVEVSGGSYNEQFF.